Following are 25 T cell receptor beta chains from one sample sequenced in a study of T cell responses to AZD1222 COVID-19 vaccine. Profiled with immunoSEQ multiplex PCR; TCRdb holds only in-frame clones, not every one. Altogether a few hundred thousand clones are present, over 85% being singletons, with the ten largest covering about 0.5%. Sequenced material: peripheral blood, taken on day 0 of AZD1222 vaccination. These receptors came from an adult in good health.

The chain carries TRBV24-1 and TRBJ2-3; a weak D match, TRBD1 (6 bases). V was clipped by 5 bases and J by 0 bases, with 11 bases between them. Looked up from germline, CDR1 is KGHDR and CDR2 is SFDVKD. CDR3 length: 15 residues. CDR3 nucleotides: TGTGCCACCAGTGCCAGGGGCGCTAGCACAGATACGCAGTATTTT. Translating it yields CATSARGASTDTQYF.

The V gene is TRBV10-3, the J gene TRBJ1-4; D is unresolved. The CDR3 covers 14 residues. Germline V gene sequence: CDR1 ENHRY, CDR2 SYGVKD. The V end lost 4 bases, the J end lost 4 bases, and 10 bases lay between the germline ends. The CDR3 DNA is TGTGCCATCAGTGGGGGTAGCGGTAATGAAAAACTGTTTTTT. Translation: CAISGGSGNEKLFF.

This chain uses TRBV2 with TRBJ2-7; tentatively, D is TRBD1 (6 bases). The CDR3 is 14 amino acids. With 8 bases removed from V and 4 bases from J, the gap between germline ends came to 18 bases. Per the germline V gene, CDR1 is SNHLY and CDR2 is FYNNEI. In nucleotides, the CDR3 is TGTGCCAGCCACCAGGGGCAGGGGCCATACGAGCAGTACTTC. Protein product: CASHQGQGPYEQYF.

The V call is TRBV9, the J call TRBJ1-1; 7 bases are shared with TRBD1. The trim removed 4 bases at V and 4 bases at J, leaving 10 bases unmatched. The CDR3 contains 15 residues. Germline V CDR1 and CDR2: SGDLS, YYNGEE. This chain's CDR3 is CASSSLGGGTTEAFF. The CDR3, as DNA: TGTGCCAGCAGCTCCCTGGGAGGGGGCACCACTGAAGCTTTCTTT.

The gene calls are TRBV7-9 and TRBJ1-2; D is unresolved. The V and J ends lost 1 base and 5 bases respectively, with 14 bases between them. This CDR3 has 15 amino acids. Germline V gives CDR1 SEHNR, CDR2 FQNEAQ (reference sequence). The CDR3 here is CASSLGRIPSYGYTF. CDR3 sequence (DNA): TGTGCCAGCAGCTTAGGCAGGATTCCCTCTTATGGCTACACCTTC.

The rearrangement links TRBV5-1 to TRBJ2-7; 14 positions agree with TRBD2. The CDR3 consists of 19 residues. The J segment lost 3 bases and the V segment lost 0 bases, leaving 11 bases of the junction unmatched. CDR1 and CDR2 (germline): SGHRS, YFSETQ. The CDR3 DNA is TGCGCCAGCAGCTTGGTTGGGACTAGCGGGAGTGGGGATCTCTACGAGCAGTACTTC. Translation gives CASSLVGTSGSGDLYEQYF.

This rearrangement joins TRBV7-2 to TRBJ1-1; 8 bases match TRBD1. CDR1 and CDR2 from the germline V gene are SGHTA and FQGNSA. The CDR3 runs 14 residues. Trimming cost V 5 bases and J 1 base; bases outside gene matches: 3. Here the CDR3 DNA reads TGTGCCAGCAGCAACAGGGGGGGGAACACTGAAGCTTTCTTT. Protein product: CASSNRGGNTEAFF.

DNA for the CDR3: TGTGCCAGCAGTGAATGGGAAGCGGGGCAGTACTTC. Its translation is CASSEWEAGQYF. This chain joins TRBV2 and TRBJ2-7; possible D gene TRBD2, 6 bases. Germline values: CDR1 SNHLY, CDR2 FYNNEI. The CDR3 spans 12 residues. V was cut by 2 bases and J by 9 bases, with 11 bases left in between.

CDR3 in DNA: TGTGCCTGGAGTCCTCAGAATGGGGAGCAGTACTTC. It yields the protein CAWSPQNGEQYF. The rearrangement uses TRBV30 and TRBJ2-7; D is unresolved. Germline V gene data show CDR1 as GTSNPN and CDR2 as SVGIG (reference sequence). This CDR3 is 12 amino acids long. V was pared by 2 bases and J by 7 bases, with 12 bases between.

The chain links TRBV6-1 to TRBJ2-7; no clear D. Trimming removed 3 bases at V and 4 bases at J, with 16 bases between. The CDR3 is 15 amino acids. Germline V gene data show CDR1 as MNHNS and CDR2 as SASEGT. The CDR3 loop reads CASSDPDGRPYEQYF. In DNA form, the CDR3 reads TGTGCCAGCAGTGACCCGGACGGCCGTCCTTACGAGCAGTACTTC.

The genes are TRBV15 and TRBJ1-2, with D possibly TRBD1 on 5 matching bases. Trimming stripped 1 base from V and 8 bases from J, with 20 bases between. The CDR3 is 16 residues long. Germline V gene data show CDR1 as LNHNV and CDR2 as YYDKDF (reference sequence). The CDR3 DNA is TGTGCCACCAGCAGAGTTATGGGGCAGGGATATTCCGGCTACACCTTC. This gives the protein CATSRVMGQGYSGYTF.

The chain employs TRBV24-1 and TRBJ1-3, with 8 bases that match TRBD1. Germline CDR1 KGHDR, CDR2 SFDVKD. The CDR3 contains 15 residues. V was clipped by 3 bases and J by 2 bases; unmatched bases: 2. As DNA, the CDR3 is TGTGCCACCAGTGATGACAGGGGACCTGGAAACACCATATATTTT. It translates to CATSDDRGPGNTIYF.

The V and J genes are TRBV5-1 and TRBJ2-1; D not certain. In germline, CDR1 is SGHRS, CDR2 YFSETQ. Trimming left V 4 bases short and J 1 base short, with 9 bases between. The CDR3 contains 14 residues. The DNA for the CDR3 is TGCGCCAGCAGCCTTTCAGAGTCCTACAATGAGCAGTTCTTC. Amino acid sequence: CASSLSESYNEQFF.

CDR3 nucleotide sequence: TGTGCCAGCAGTTACTCGAATCAGGGTGGCTACACCTTC. This translates into CASSYSNQGGYTF. This chain joins TRBV6-6 and TRBJ1-2, with a tentative D call TRBD1 (5 bases). The CDR3 loop spans 13 amino acids. Germline CDR1 is MNHNY and CDR2 is SVGAGI (reference sequence). The V end was cut by 0 bases, the J end by 7 bases, with 9 bases between.

The J gene is TRBJ1-5, the V gene TRBV7-2; D remains ambiguous. CDR1 and CDR2 (germline): SGHTA, FQGNSA. The V end lost 5 bases, the J end lost 7 bases, and 12 bases lay between the germline ends. The CDR3 is 13 amino acids. The DNA of the CDR3 is TGTGCCAGCAGCCTCCGTAACGGACAGCCCCAGCATTTT. Amino acids: CASSLRNGQPQHF. Combining the CDR3 with reference TRBV7-2 and TRBJ1-5 gives the whole variable domain GAGVSQSPSNKVTEKGKDVELRCDPISGHTALYWYRQSLGQGLEFLIYFQGNSAPDKSGLPSDRFSAERTGGSVSTLTIQRTQQEDSAVYLCASSLRNGQPQHFGDGTRLSIL.

The genes are TRBV6-4 and TRBJ1-3; tentatively, D is TRBD1 (6 bases). The CDR3 runs to 16 residues. CDR1 is MRHNA, CDR2 SNTAGT, per germline. V was shortened by 7 bases and J by 2 bases, with 18 bases between the two germline ends. The CDR3 reads CASNQSRGSPGNTIYF. CDR3 DNA: TGTGCCAGCAACCAAAGCAGGGGCTCGCCTGGAAACACCATATATTTT.

The chain recombines TRBV4-1 with TRBJ2-7; D perhaps matches TRBD2 (6 bases). This CDR3 contains 17 residues. The germline V and J ends were trimmed by 1 base and 3 bases, with 19 bases remaining between them. From germline, CDR1 is MGHRA and CDR2 YSYEKL. CDR3 residues: CASSQGRGIGRSYEQYF. The CDR3 nucleotides are TGCGCCAGCAGCCAAGGGCGCGGGATCGGAAGGAGCTACGAGCAGTACTTC.

This clone was counted a single time. The genes are TRBV6-5 and TRBJ2-3; 11 bases line up with TRBD2. The CDR3 length is 14 residues. The V gene's germline CDR1 is MNHEY and CDR2 SVGAGI. With V trimmed by 4 bases and J by 5 bases, 2 bases remained unmatched. In nucleotides, the CDR3 is TGTGCCAGCAGTTCAGGACTAGCGGGAGATACGCAGTATTTT. Protein: CASSSGLAGDTQYF.

This clone was seen only once. The genes are TRBV10-3 and TRBJ1-1; D gene unclear. V lost 6 bases and J 1 base, leaving 3 bases between the germline ends. The CDR3 is 11 amino acids. Per germline, CDR1 ENHRY and CDR2 SYGVKD. CDR3 region: CAIRANTEAFF. CDR3 nucleotide sequence: TGTGCCATCAGGGCGAACACTGAAGCTTTCTTT.

The genes are TRBV2 and TRBJ1-2; D uncertain. Germline V CDR1 and CDR2: SNHLY, FYNNEI. Deletions cut 7 bases from V and 2 bases from J, with 11 bases between. The CDR3 sequence is 13 residues long. This CDR3 reads CASTGGTNYGYTF. CDR3 nucleotide sequence: TGTGCCAGCACGGGCGGCACCAACTATGGCTACACCTTC.

In its sample, this clone was seen once. V is TRBV7-2 and J is TRBJ1-6, with D uncertain. Trimming removed 1 base at V and 10 bases at J, with 8 bases between. Germline CDR1 and CDR2: SGHTA and FQGNSA. The CDR3 is 13 residues long. CDR3 protein: CASSLGSRSPLHF. In DNA, the CDR3 is TGTGCCAGCAGCTTAGGGTCTAGATCACCCCTCCACTTT.

The chain carries TRBV5-5 and TRBJ2-1, with 7 bases identical to TRBD1. This CDR3 contains 16 residues. Germline CDR1 and CDR2: SGHKS and YYEKEE (reference sequence). Losses at the gene ends were 4 bases for V and 2 bases for J; bases not matched to a gene: 9. CDR3 loop: CASSPSGTEAYNEQFF. The CDR3 region has the DNA TGTGCCAGCAGCCCCTCGGGGACAGAGGCCTACAATGAGCAGTTCTTC.

V usage is TRBV18 and J usage is TRBJ1-1; TRBD1 aligns across 7 bases. Per the germline V gene, CDR1 is KGHSH and CDR2 is LQKENI. J gave up 0 bases and V 2 bases, and 3 bases lay outside the gene matches. The CDR3 runs to 15 residues. As DNA, the CDR3 is TGTGCCAGCTCACCAGGGACAGAAATGAACACTGAAGCTTTCTTT. Amino acids: CASSPGTEMNTEAFF.

The chain links TRBV18 to TRBJ1-1; 7 bases map to TRBD1. The CDR3 sequence is 15 residues long. Germline V gives CDR1 KGHSH, CDR2 LQKENI. Trimming removed 2 bases from V and 1 base from J; junction bases left unmatched: 4. CDR3 DNA sequence: TGTGCCAGCTCACCAAATCGACAGGGGAACACTGAAGCTTTCTTT. This gives the protein CASSPNRQGNTEAFF.

This clone was found once. V gene TRBV7-9 combines with J gene TRBJ1-4, with D hard to call. V lost 1 base to trimming and J lost 6 bases, with 9 bases between them. This CDR3 contains 14 residues. Germline V gives CDR1 SEHNR, CDR2 FQNEAQ (reference sequence). The CDR3 spells CASSLDSGDEKLFF. As DNA, the CDR3 is TGTGCCAGCAGCTTAGACAGTGGGGATGAAAAACTGTTTTTT.